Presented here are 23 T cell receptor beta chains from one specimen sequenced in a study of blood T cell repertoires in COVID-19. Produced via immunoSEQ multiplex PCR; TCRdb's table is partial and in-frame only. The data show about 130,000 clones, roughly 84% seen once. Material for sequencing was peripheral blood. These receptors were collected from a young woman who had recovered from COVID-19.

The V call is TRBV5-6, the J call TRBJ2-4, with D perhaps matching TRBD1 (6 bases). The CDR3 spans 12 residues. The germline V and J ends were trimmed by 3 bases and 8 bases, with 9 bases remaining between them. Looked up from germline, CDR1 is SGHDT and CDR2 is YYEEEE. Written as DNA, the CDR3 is TGTGCCAGCAGCTCCAGGGGATACATTCAGTACTTC. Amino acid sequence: CASSSRGYIQYF.

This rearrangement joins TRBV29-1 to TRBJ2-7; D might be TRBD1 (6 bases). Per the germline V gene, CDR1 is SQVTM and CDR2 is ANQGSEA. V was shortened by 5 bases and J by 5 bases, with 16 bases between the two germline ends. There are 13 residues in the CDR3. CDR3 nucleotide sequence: TGCAGCGTTATAGGGGGATCTAGGGACGAGCAGTACTTC. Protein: CSVIGGSRDEQYF.

CDR3 DNA: TGTGCCAGCAGTACAGGGGGGGCCTACGAGCAGTACTTC. It encodes CASSTGGAYEQYF. The J gene is TRBJ2-7, the V gene TRBV2; D might be TRBD1 (8 bases). Trimming took 5 bases from V and 2 from J, leaving 10 bases between them. The germline gives CDR1 SNHLY, CDR2 FYNNEI. The CDR3 spans 13 residues.

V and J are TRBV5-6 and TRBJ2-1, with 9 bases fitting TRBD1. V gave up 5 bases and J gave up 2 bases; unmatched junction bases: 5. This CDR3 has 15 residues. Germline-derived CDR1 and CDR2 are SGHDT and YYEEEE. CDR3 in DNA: TGTGCCAGCAGGCCACAGGGGGCAGCCTACAATGAGCAGTTCTTC. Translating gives CASRPQGAAYNEQFF.

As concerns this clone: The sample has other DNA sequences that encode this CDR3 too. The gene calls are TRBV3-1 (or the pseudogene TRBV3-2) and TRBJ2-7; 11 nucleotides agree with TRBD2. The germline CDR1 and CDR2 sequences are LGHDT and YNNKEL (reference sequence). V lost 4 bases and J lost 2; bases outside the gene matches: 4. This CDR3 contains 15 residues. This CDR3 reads CASSPGLAETYEQYF. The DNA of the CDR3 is TGTGCCAGCAGCCCGGGACTAGCGGAGACCTACGAGCAGTACTTC.

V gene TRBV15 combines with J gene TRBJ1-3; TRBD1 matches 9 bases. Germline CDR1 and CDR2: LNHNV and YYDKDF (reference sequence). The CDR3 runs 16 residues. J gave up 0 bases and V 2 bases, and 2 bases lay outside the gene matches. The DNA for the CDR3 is TGTGCCACCAGCAGACGACAGGGGGACTCTGGAAACACCATATATTTT. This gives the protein CATSRRQGDSGNTIYF.

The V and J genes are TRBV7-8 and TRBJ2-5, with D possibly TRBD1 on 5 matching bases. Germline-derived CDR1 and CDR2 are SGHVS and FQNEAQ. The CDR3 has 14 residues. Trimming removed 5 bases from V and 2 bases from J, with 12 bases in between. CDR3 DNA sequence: TGTGCCAGCAGCCACTCAGGGCTACAAGAGACCCAGTACTTC. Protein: CASSHSGLQETQYF.

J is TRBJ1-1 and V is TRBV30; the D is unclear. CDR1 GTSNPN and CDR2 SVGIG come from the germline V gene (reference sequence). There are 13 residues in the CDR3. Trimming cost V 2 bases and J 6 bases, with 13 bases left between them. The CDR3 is CAWSPPGGPEAFF. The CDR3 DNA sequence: TGTGCCTGGAGTCCCCCAGGAGGACCTGAAGCTTTCTTT.

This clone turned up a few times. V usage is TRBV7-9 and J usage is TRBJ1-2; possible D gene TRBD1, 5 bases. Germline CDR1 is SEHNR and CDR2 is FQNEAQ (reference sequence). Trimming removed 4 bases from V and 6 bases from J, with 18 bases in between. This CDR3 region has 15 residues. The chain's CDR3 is CASSSSSRGGDGYTF. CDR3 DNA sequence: TGTGCCAGCAGCTCATCGTCGAGGGGCGGGGATGGCTACACCTTC.

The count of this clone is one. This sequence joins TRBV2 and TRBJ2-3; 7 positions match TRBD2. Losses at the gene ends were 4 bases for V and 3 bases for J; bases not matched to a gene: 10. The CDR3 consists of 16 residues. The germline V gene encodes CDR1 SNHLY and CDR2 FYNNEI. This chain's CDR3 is CASSVVGGSRTDTQYF. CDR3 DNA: TGTGCCAGCAGTGTGGTTGGCGGGAGTAGGACAGATACGCAGTATTTT.

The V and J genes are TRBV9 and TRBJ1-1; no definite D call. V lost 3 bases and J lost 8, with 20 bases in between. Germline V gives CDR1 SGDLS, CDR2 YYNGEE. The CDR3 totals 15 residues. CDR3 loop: CASSAPLGPQEEAFF. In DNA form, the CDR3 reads TGTGCCAGCAGCGCCCCACTAGGGCCGCAAGAAGAAGCTTTCTTT.

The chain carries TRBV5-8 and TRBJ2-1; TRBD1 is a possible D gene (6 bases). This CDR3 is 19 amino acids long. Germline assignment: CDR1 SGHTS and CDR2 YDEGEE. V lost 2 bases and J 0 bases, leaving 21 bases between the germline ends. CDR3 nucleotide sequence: TGTGCCAGCAGCTTACTCTTAGATGGACAGTTAAGCTCCTACAATGAGCAGTTCTTC. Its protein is CASSLLLDGQLSSYNEQFF.

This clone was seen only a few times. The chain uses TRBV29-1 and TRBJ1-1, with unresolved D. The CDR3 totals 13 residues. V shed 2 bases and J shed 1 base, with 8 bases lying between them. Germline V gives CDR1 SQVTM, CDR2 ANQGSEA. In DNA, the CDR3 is TGCAGCGTTGAACAACCGGGGAACACTGAAGCTTTCTTT. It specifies CSVEQPGNTEAFF.

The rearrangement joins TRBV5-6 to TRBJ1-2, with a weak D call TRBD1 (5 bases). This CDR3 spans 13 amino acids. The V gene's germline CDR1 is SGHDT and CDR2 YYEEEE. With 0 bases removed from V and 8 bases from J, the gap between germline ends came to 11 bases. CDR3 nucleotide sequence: TGTGCCAGCAGCTTGGTCAGGGTTGGCGGCTACACCTTC. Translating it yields CASSLVRVGGYTF.

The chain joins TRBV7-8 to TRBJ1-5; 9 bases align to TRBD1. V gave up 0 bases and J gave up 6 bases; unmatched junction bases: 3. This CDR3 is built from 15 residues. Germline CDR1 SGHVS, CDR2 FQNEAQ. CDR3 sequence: CASSLADRGFQPQHF. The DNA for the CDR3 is TGTGCCAGCAGCTTAGCCGACAGGGGGTTTCAGCCCCAGCATTTT.

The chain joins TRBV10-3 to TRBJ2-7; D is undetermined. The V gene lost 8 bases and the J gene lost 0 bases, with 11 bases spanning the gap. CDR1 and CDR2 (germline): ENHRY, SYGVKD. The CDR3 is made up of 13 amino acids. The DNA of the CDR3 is TGTGCCATCGGTAAGGAGAGCTCCTACGAGCAGTACTTC. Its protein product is CAIGKESSYEQYF.

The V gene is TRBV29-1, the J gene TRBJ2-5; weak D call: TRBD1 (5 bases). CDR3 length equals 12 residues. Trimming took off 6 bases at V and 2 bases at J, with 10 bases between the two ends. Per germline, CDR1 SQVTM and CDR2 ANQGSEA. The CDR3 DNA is TGCAGCGTAATCAGACAGCAAGAGACCCAGTACTTC. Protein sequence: CSVIRQQETQYF.

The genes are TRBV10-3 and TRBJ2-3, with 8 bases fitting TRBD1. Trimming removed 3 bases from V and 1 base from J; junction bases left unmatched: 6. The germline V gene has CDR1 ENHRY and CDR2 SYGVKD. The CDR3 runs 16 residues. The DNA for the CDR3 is TGTGCCATCAGTGATCAAGACAGGGGAGGCACAGATACGCAGTATTTT. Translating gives CAISDQDRGGTDTQYF.

The CDR3 sequence: CASSQATSGNTNTGELFF. CDR3 sequence (DNA): TGCGCCAGCAGCCAAGCAACCTCAGGGAACACGAACACCGGGGAGCTGTTTTTT. The chain recombines TRBV4-1 with TRBJ2-2; TRBD1 might be the D (5 bases). Germline V lookup: CDR1 MGHRA, CDR2 YSYEKL. This CDR3 has 18 amino acids. Trimming stripped 1 base from V and 0 bases from J, with 15 bases between.

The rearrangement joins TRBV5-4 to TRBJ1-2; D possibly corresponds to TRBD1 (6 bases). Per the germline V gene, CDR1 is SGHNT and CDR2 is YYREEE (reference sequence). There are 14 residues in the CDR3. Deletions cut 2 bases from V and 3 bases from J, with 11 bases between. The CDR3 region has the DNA TGTGCCAGCAGCTTATGGGCAGGGGACTATGGCTACACCTTC. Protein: CASSLWAGDYGYTF.

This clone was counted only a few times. DNA of the CDR3: TGTGCCAGCCTAAAGGGGGAGAATGAAAAACTGTTTTTT. The encoded protein is CASLKGENEKLFF. The chain combines TRBV2 with TRBJ1-4; weak D call: TRBD1 (6 bases). V was clipped by 8 bases and J by 5 bases, with 12 bases between them. Germline V CDR1 and CDR2: SNHLY, FYNNEI. The CDR3 has 13 amino acids.

CDR3 loop: CASSQVLLNTGELFF. Written as DNA, the CDR3 is TGCGCCAGCAGCCAAGTTCTCCTGAACACCGGGGAGCTGTTTTTT. The genes are TRBV4-1 and TRBJ2-2, with no clear D. Trimming shortened V by 1 base and J by 1 base, and 7 bases separated the two germline ends. The CDR3 contains 15 residues. Germline CDR1 and CDR2: MGHRA and YSYEKL.

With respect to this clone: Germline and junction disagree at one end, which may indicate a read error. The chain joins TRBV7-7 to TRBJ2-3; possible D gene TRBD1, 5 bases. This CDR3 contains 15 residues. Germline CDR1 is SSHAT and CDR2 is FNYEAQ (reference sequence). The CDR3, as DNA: TGTGCTAGCAGCCCCGTGGGGCAGGGCACAGATACGCAGTATTTT. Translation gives CASSPVGQGTDTQYF.